Each of the 29 T cell receptor beta chains below was sequenced from the same sample in a study of T cells in Graves' hyperthyroidism and ophthalmopathy (dated by TCRdb to between 2018 and 2021). To prepare the library, multiplex PCR was applied. Sequencing was performed on an Illumina HiSeq 2000. Amplification of TCR beta CDR3 regions was carried out from RNA transcripts. The first round of RT-PCR for the TCR CDR3 was performed with the HTBI primer set and the Qiagen OneStep RT-PCR kit. TCRdb reprocessing: public reads trimmed at Q25 with fastp, clones called with MiXCR, in-frame beta chains kept. Rows merge per CDR3 protein into single entries with the most common DNA and genes. The sample profile shows some 180,000 distinct CDR3 sequences; 17% of them were found once. Clones ranked in the top ten supply roughly 50% of the sample. Material for sequencing was blood. The receptors here all came from a woman between 50 and 59 years old with Graves' hyperthyroidism.

This clonotype showed up many times. The V gene is TRBV30, the J gene TRBJ2-7, with D maybe TRBD1 (5 bases). V was clipped by 3 bases and J by 3 bases, with 9 bases between them. The CDR3 totals 12 residues. Germline CDR1 GTSNPN, CDR2 SVGIG (reference sequence). The CDR3 sequence is CAWRATGYEQYF. Written as DNA, the CDR3 is TGTGCCTGGAGGGCCACAGGCTACGAGCAGTACTTC.

This CDR3 reads CASSTEGRGGYTF. DNA of the CDR3: TGTGCCAGTAGTACCGAGGGTAGGGGTGGCTACACCTTC. The chain recombines TRBV19 with TRBJ1-2, with D possibly matching TRBD1 (5 bases). Between the trimmed V and J ends, which lost 4 bases and 7 bases, there was a span of 13 bases. The length of the CDR3 is 13 residues. In germline, CDR1 is LNHDA, CDR2 SQIVND (reference sequence).

The table lists this clonotype with many counts. The V call is TRBV28, the J call TRBJ1-2; TRBD1 agrees at 7 bases. This CDR3 comprises 16 residues. V shed 5 bases, J shed 1 base, and the junction held 10 bases outside the gene matches. From germline, CDR1 is MDHEN and CDR2 SYDVKM. CDR3 amino acids: CASSPPGGPSNYGYTF. The CDR3, as DNA: TGTGCCAGCAGTCCCCCAGGGGGGCCAAGTAACTATGGCTACACCTTC.

This clonotype was recorded many times. The chain has TRBV12-3 or TRBV12-4 and TRBJ2-1, with 7 bases matching TRBD2. The CDR3 is 11 amino acids. Unmatched junction bases numbered 2, after V lost 8 bases and J lost 7 bases. The CDR3 is CASGGENEQFF. The CDR3 DNA is TGTGCCAGCGGGGGGGAGAATGAGCAGTTCTTC.

The table lists this clonotype with a few counts. This chain links TRBV28 with TRBJ2-7; D possibly corresponds to TRBD2 (6 bases). V gave up 9 bases and J gave up 3 bases, with 15 bases separating them. This CDR3 spans 13 amino acids. CDR1 MDHEN and CDR2 SYDVKM come from the germline V gene. The CDR3 bases are TGTGCCAGTTGCGGGACTCCAATCTACGAGCAGTACTTC. The encoded protein is CASCGTPIYEQYF.

As to this clonotype: This may be a read error, as it is one base from a much larger clone. This sequence joins TRBV6-5 and TRBJ2-5, with 9 bases that match TRBD2. The closer fit of TRBJ2-1 to the DNA end suggests the J call may be wrong. Germline CDR1 and CDR2: MNHEY and SVGAGI. The CDR3 consists of 17 residues. The CDR3, as DNA: TGTGCCAGCAGTGTACTAGCGGGTTTGGGGGGCGCGGAGACCCAGTTCTTC. It codes for CASSVLAGLGGAETQFF.

This chain links TRBV7-8 with TRBJ2-7, with 10 nucleotides matching TRBD2. Per germline, CDR1 SGHVS and CDR2 FQNEAQ. Trimming removed 5 bases from V and 5 bases from J; junction bases left unmatched: 6. The CDR3 runs 14 residues. For the CDR3, the DNA is TGTGCCAGCAGCCAACTAGCGGGAATAAACGAGCAGTACTTC. Amino acids: CASSQLAGINEQYF. Looking up the rest from reference TRBV7-8 and TRBJ2-7 gives the full variable domain: GAGVSQSPRYKVAKRGQDVALRCDPISGHVSLFWYQQALGQGPEFLTYFQNEAQLDKSGLPSDRFFAERPEGSVSTLKIQRTQQEDSAVYLCASSQLAGINEQYFGPGTRLTVT.

This clonotype was seen at least ten times. V gene TRBV12-3 or TRBV12-4 combines with J gene TRBJ1-1, with TRBD1 as a possible D gene (5 bases). The CDR3 sequence is 14 residues long. Trimming removed 5 bases at V and 2 bases at J, with 12 bases between. CDR3 loop: CASSPRASNTEAFF. CDR3 nucleotides: TGTGCCAGCAGTCCCAGGGCTAGCAACACTGAAGCTTTCTTT.

The CDR3 spells CASSVGGVNEQFF. CDR3 DNA sequence: TGTGCCAGCAGTGTCGGGGGGGTCAATGAGCAGTTCTTC. The chain combines TRBV2 with TRBJ2-1; 8 positions agree with TRBD2. This CDR3 spans 13 amino acids. Trimming removed 4 bases from V and 6 bases from J; junction bases left unmatched: 2. Germline V lookup: CDR1 SNHLY, CDR2 FYNNEI.

In this sample, this clonotype turned up many times. One end of the junction fails to match germline, which may point to a read error. The V and J genes are TRBV7-7 and TRBJ2-3; tentative D call: TRBD2 (6 bases). Germline CDR1 is SSHAT and CDR2 is FNYEAQ (reference sequence). There are 14 residues in the CDR3. This CDR3 reads CASSPGTGGDTQYF. In DNA form, the CDR3 reads TGTGCTAGCAGCCCCGGGACTGGGGGAGATACGCAGTATTTT.

The chain links TRBV29-1 to TRBJ2-6, with TRBD1 identical over 7 bases. Germline trimming cut 7 bases from V and 2 bases from J; bases unmatched to any gene: 5. This CDR3 region has 14 residues. Germline V gene data show CDR1 as SQVTM and CDR2 as ANQGSEA. The CDR3 nucleotides are TGCAGCGCTGTACAGGGGACTGGGGCCAACGTCCTGACTTTC. This translates into CSAVQGTGANVLTF.

This clonotype came up many times. The chain combines TRBV20-1 with TRBJ1-1; D ambiguous. V was clipped by 0 bases and J by 1 base, with 9 bases between them. The CDR3 has 14 residues. Germline loops: CDR1 DFQATT, CDR2 SNEGSKA (reference sequence). CDR3 nucleotide sequence: TGCAGTGCTAGAGATTTTCGCTCGAACACTGAAGCTTTCTTT. This codes for CSARDFRSNTEAFF.

This clonotype was seen at least ten times. The chain uses TRBV7-6 and TRBJ2-3, with unresolved D. This CDR3 has 12 amino acids. Deletions cut 4 bases from V and 8 bases from J, with 10 bases between. CDR1 and CDR2 from the germline V gene are SGHVS and FNYEAQ. This chain's CDR3 is CASSSNYLTQYF. CDR3 DNA: TGTGCCAGCAGCTCAAACTACCTTACGCAGTATTTT.

The rearrangement joins TRBV24-1 to TRBJ1-1, with D maybe TRBD1 (5 bases). Trimming cost V 5 bases and J 1 base, with 7 bases left between them. Germline V gene data show CDR1 as KGHDR and CDR2 as SFDVKD. This CDR3 has 13 residues. CDR3 sequence reads: CATSAGGNTEAFF. As DNA, the CDR3 is TGTGCCACCAGTGCTGGGGGGAACACTGAAGCTTTCTTT.

On this clonotype itself: It may be a read error: a sequence one base away is much more abundant. The V call is TRBV27, the J call TRBJ2-1; D is possibly TRBD1 (5 bases). The end of the DNA is better explained by TRBJ2-7, so the J call may be wrong. There are 12 residues in the CDR3. Germline V CDR1 and CDR2: MNHEY, SMNVEV (reference sequence). The DNA for the CDR3 is TGTGCCAGCCGTGGGGCAGACAATGAGCAGTACTTC. This gives the protein CASRGADNEQYF.

This clonotype was recorded at least ten times. J is TRBJ1-5 and V is TRBV6-1; 8 nucleotides agree with TRBD1. Germline V gene data show CDR1 as MNHNS and CDR2 as SASEGT. The CDR3 length is 15 residues. Trimming took 6 bases from V and 4 from J; bases not matched to a gene: 8. As DNA, the CDR3 is TGTGCCAGCAGCCCAGGGACAGGACGTAATCAGCCCCAGCATTTT. It is translated as CASSPGTGRNQPQHF.

This clonotype was picked up many times. The chain couples TRBV2 to TRBJ1-1; possible D gene TRBD1, 6 bases. The CDR3 runs 13 residues. V dropped 6 bases and J dropped 3 bases, with 11 bases sitting between them. CDR1 and CDR2 (germline): SNHLY, FYNNEI. The CDR3 region has the DNA TGTGCCAGCAGATCGGAGGGGGACACTGAAGCTTTCTTT. Amino acid sequence: CASRSEGDTEAFF.

In its sample, this clonotype was seen many times. The chain joins TRBV20-1 to TRBJ2-2, with D perhaps TRBD1 (6 bases). In germline, CDR1 is DFQATT, CDR2 SNEGSKA (reference sequence). Trimming removed 3 bases at V and 3 bases at J, with 11 bases between. The CDR3 loop spans 14 amino acids. The DNA for the CDR3 is TGCAGTGCTAGTCGCAGGGGCGACACCGGGGAGCTGTTTTTT. Amino acid sequence: CSASRRGDTGELFF.

CDR3: CASSFGGGTDTQYF. The CDR3 DNA is TGTGCCAGCAGTTTCGGGGGAGGGACAGATACGCAGTATTTT. The chain uses TRBV27 and TRBJ2-3, with 7 positions matching TRBD2. From germline, CDR1 is MNHEY and CDR2 SMNVEV (reference sequence). The CDR3 totals 14 residues. Losses at the gene ends were 3 bases for V and 3 bases for J; bases not matched to a gene: 3.

This clonotype was observed at least ten times. The CDR3 loop is CASSESQGGADTQYF. In nucleotides, the CDR3 is TGTGCCAGCAGTGAATCCCAGGGTGGGGCAGATACGCAGTATTTT. This chain joins TRBV6-1 and TRBJ2-3, with D possibly TRBD1 on 5 matching bases. Trimming cost V 2 bases and J 4 bases, with 13 bases left between them. Germline CDR1 is MNHNS and CDR2 is SASEGT. The CDR3 sequence is 15 residues long.

The rearrangement joins TRBV7-8 to TRBJ1-5; weak D call: TRBD1 (5 bases). This CDR3 has 16 amino acids. In germline, CDR1 is SGHVS, CDR2 FQNEAQ. The ends were cut back, 1 base at V and 0 bases at J, with 10 bases in the middle. The CDR3 sequence: CASSLGTTYSNQPQHF. CDR3 in DNA: TGTGCCAGCAGCTTAGGGACAACTTATAGCAATCAGCCCCAGCATTTT. The variable domain in full, with the rest retrieved from reference TRBV7-8 and TRBJ1-5, is GAGVSQSPRYKVAKRGQDVALRCDPISGHVSLFWYQQALGQGPEFLTYFQNEAQLDKSGLPSDRFFAERPEGSVSTLKIQRTQQEDSAVYLCASSLGTTYSNQPQHFGDGTRLSIL.

This clonotype was observed many times. J is TRBJ2-5 and V is TRBV20-1; 7 nucleotides match TRBD2. CDR3 size: 12 residues. In germline, CDR1 is DFQATT, CDR2 SNEGSKA (reference sequence). The trim removed 6 bases at V and 4 bases at J, leaving 5 bases unmatched. The CDR3, as DNA: TGCAGTGCCTCAACGGGAGGAGAGACCCAGTACTTC. This gives the protein CSASTGGETQYF.

This clonotype was recorded many times. V usage is TRBV15 and J usage is TRBJ1-1; D is perhaps TRBD1 (5 bases). CDR1 LNHNV and CDR2 YYDKDF come from the germline V gene (reference sequence). There are 16 residues in the CDR3. Between the trimmed V and J ends, which lost 5 bases and 4 bases, there was a span of 20 bases. The CDR3 loop reads CATSGTRSGGATEAFF. CDR3 DNA sequence: TGTGCCACCAGCGGAACCCGGTCCGGAGGGGCCACTGAAGCTTTCTTT. Drawing the rest from reference TRBV15 and TRBJ1-1, the complete variable domain is DAMVIQNPRYQVTQFGKPVTLSCSQTLNHNVMYWYQQKSSQAPKLLFHYYDKDFNNEADTPDNFQSRRPNTSFCFLDIRSPGLGDTAMYLCATSGTRSGGATEAFFGQGTRLTVV.

This clonotype was detected ten times or more. The chain has TRBV30 and TRBJ2-3; unclear D gene. The germline V and J ends were trimmed by 2 bases and 2 bases, with 5 bases remaining between them. The CDR3 runs to 12 residues. The germline CDR1 and CDR2 sequences are GTSNPN and SVGIG (reference sequence). The CDR3 DNA reads as TGTGCCTGGAGTCGATACACAGATACGCAGTATTTT. The encoded protein is CAWSRYTDTQYF. The entire variable domain, with the rest obtained from reference TRBV30 and TRBJ2-3, is as follows: SQTIHQWPATLVQPVGSPLSLECTVEGTSNPNLYWYRQAAGRGLQLLFYSVGIGQISSEVPQNLSASRPQDRQFILSSKKLLLSDSGFYLCAWSRYTDTQYFGPGTRLTVL.

This clonotype was seen repeatedly, ten times or more. The chain combines TRBV30 with TRBJ1-6, with a tentative D call TRBD1 (6 bases). From germline, CDR1 is GTSNPN and CDR2 SVGIG (reference sequence). This CDR3 region has 14 residues. Trimming removed 2 bases from V and 8 bases from J, with 13 bases in between. CDR3 region: CAWSTGHRDSPLHF. CDR3 in DNA: TGTGCCTGGAGTACGGGACATCGGGATTCACCCCTCCACTTT.

This clonotype appeared many times. This rearrangement joins TRBV12-3 or TRBV12-4 to TRBJ1-1; D might be TRBD1 (5 bases). The CDR3 runs to 13 residues. Trimming removed 3 bases at V and 7 bases at J, with 12 bases between. CDR3 nucleotides: TGTGCCAGCAGTTTTCCAGGGACGGGTGAAGCTTTCTTT. Residues: CASSFPGTGEAFF.

This clonotype came up many times. The chain is built from TRBV11-3 and TRBJ2-2; tentative D call: TRBD2 (7 bases). Trimming took 3 bases from V and 6 from J, leaving 11 bases between them. This CDR3 is built from 14 residues. Germline-derived CDR1 and CDR2 are SGHNT and YENEEA. The CDR3 sequence is CASSFGGRAGELFF. The CDR3 coding sequence is TGTGCCAGCAGCTTCGGGGGGCGTGCCGGGGAGCTGTTTTTT. Full variable domain (missing parts from reference TRBV11-3 and TRBJ2-2): EAGVVQSPRYKIIEKKQPVAFWCNPISGHNTLYWYLQNLGQGPELLIRYENEEAVDDSQLPKDRFSAERLKGVDSTLKIQPAELGDSAVYLCASSFGGRAGELFFGEGSRLTVL.

This clonotype has ten or more counts. The chain uses TRBV28 and TRBJ2-7, with a possible D match to TRBD2 (6 bases). CDR1 and CDR2 (germline): MDHEN, SYDVKM. There are 14 residues in the CDR3. The V and J ends lost 5 bases and 1 base respectively, with 12 bases between them. The CDR3 coding sequence is TGTGCCAGCAGTCGCTTAGCGGCTTCCTACGAGCAGTACTTC. It specifies CASSRLAASYEQYF.

This clonotype was detected a few times. This chain links TRBV19 with TRBJ2-3; D remains unclear. Germline CDR1 LNHDA, CDR2 SQIVND (reference sequence). Between the trimmed V and J ends, which lost 10 bases and 6 bases, there was a span of 17 bases. The CDR3 is made up of 13 amino acids. The CDR3 DNA reads TGTGCCACTTGCGAGTTTCTTGGGGATACGCAGTATTTT. Protein product: CATCEFLGDTQYF.